Listed here are 25 T cell receptor beta chains from one sample, sequenced in a study of blood T cell repertoires in COVID-19. Profiled with immunoSEQ multiplex PCR; TCRdb holds only in-frame clones, not every one. Of some 70,000 clones in the sample, about 86% were seen once. Sequenced: peripheral blood. Every receptor here comes from a man between 45 and 60 years old with active COVID-19.

The chain is built from TRBV11-1 and TRBJ1-1, with D possibly matching TRBD1 (5 bases). V gave up 4 bases and J gave up 8 bases, with 11 bases separating them. In germline, CDR1 is SGHAT, CDR2 FQDESV (reference sequence). This CDR3 region has 12 residues. DNA of the CDR3: TGTGCCAGCAGCTCCGACAGAAACGAAGCTTTCTTT. Translation: CASSSDRNEAFF.

The CDR3 DNA reads as TGTGCCAGCAGCTTGGCCGGAGGACAGGGGAATAATTCACCCCTCCACTTT. It codes for CASSLAGGQGNNSPLHF. This chain joins TRBV11-2 and TRBJ1-6; the match to TRBD1 covers 9 bases. The CDR3 loop spans 17 amino acids. The V gene's germline CDR1 is SGHAT and CDR2 FQNNGV. Trimming cost V 3 bases and J 5 bases; bases outside gene matches: 8.

V is TRBV5-1 and J is TRBJ1-1; 8 bases are shared with TRBD1. The CDR3 is 14 amino acids. V lost 2 bases and J lost 4; bases outside the gene matches: 4. The germline gives CDR1 SGHRS, CDR2 YFSETQ. The CDR3 sequence: CASSFRGQTTEAFF. CDR3 nucleotide sequence: TGCGCCAGCAGCTTCAGGGGGCAGACCACTGAAGCTTTCTTT.

This chain links TRBV5-5 with TRBJ1-2; 9 bases line up with TRBD1. CDR3 size: 13 residues. Germline lookup yields CDR1 SGHKS and CDR2 YYEKEE (reference sequence). The V segment lost 6 bases and the J segment 2 bases; nucleotides outside the gene matches: 2. This CDR3 is CASIGTGNYGYTF. DNA for the CDR3: TGTGCCAGCATCGGGACAGGGAACTATGGCTACACCTTC.

This clone turned up a few times. The J gene is TRBJ2-1, the V gene TRBV6-5; TRBD2 is a possible D gene (7 bases). CDR1 is MNHEY and CDR2 is SVGAGI in the germline V gene. The CDR3 runs to 15 residues. V was trimmed by 4 bases and J by 6 bases, leaving 16 bases between them. CDR3: CASSSDRTGGNEQFF. The DNA of the CDR3 is TGTGCCAGCAGTTCAGACAGGACGGGAGGCAATGAGCAGTTCTTC.

The rearrangement uses TRBV6-6 and TRBJ1-2; D possibly corresponds to TRBD1 (6 bases). CDR3 length equals 12 residues. V lost 2 bases, J lost 6 bases, and 7 bases lay in between. CDR1 is MNHNY and CDR2 is SVGAGI in the germline V gene (reference sequence). This CDR3 is CASSYRGNGYTF. The CDR3 nucleotides are TGTGCCAGCAGTTACAGGGGGAATGGCTACACCTTC.

This clone occurred a few times. The rearrangement links TRBV6-5 to TRBJ2-7, with 12 nucleotides matching TRBD1. Germline CDR1 and CDR2: MNHEY and SVGAGI. V trimming: 7 bases; J trimming: 4 bases; junction bases outside the gene matches: 8. The CDR3 covers 15 residues. The CDR3 reads CASTLGTGGLYEQYF. The CDR3 DNA is TGTGCCAGCACCCTGGGGACAGGGGGCCTTTACGAGCAGTACTTC.

This clone was seen a few times. One end of the junction varies from germline; a read error may be responsible. The rearrangement joins TRBV2 to TRBJ2-5; TRBD1 aligns across 7 bases. The CDR3 has 14 residues. CDR1 and CDR2 from the germline V gene are SNHLY and FYNNEI. The CDR3 spells CASRDRALEETQYF. The CDR3 DNA follows: TGTGCCAGCCGTGACAGGGCCCTAGAAGAGACCCAGTACTTC.

Here the CDR3 DNA reads TGTGCCAGCAGCCAACAGGGGTATGAGCAGTTCTTC. Its translation: CASSQQGYEQFF. The J gene is TRBJ2-1, the V gene TRBV14, with D tentatively TRBD1 (6 bases). The CDR3 has 12 amino acids. The V and J ends lost 2 bases and 8 bases respectively, with 7 bases between them. Germline V gives CDR1 SGHDN, CDR2 FVKESK.

This clone appeared once. The chain employs TRBV7-8 and TRBJ2-1; 7 nucleotides line up with TRBD2. Germline V gene data show CDR1 as SGHVS and CDR2 as FQNEAQ. The CDR3 spans 16 residues. V was pared by 6 bases and J by 0 bases, with 8 bases of the junction left unmatched. In nucleotides, the CDR3 is TGTGCCAGCAGGGGAGGGAAGGGGACCTCCTACAATGAGCAGTTCTTC. Translating gives CASRGGKGTSYNEQFF.

The CDR3 reads CASGPRLNTEAFF. DNA for the CDR3: TGTGCTAGTGGTCCCCGGTTGAACACTGAAGCTTTCTTT. The chain uses TRBV12-5 and TRBJ1-1; unclear D gene. CDR1 and CDR2 (germline): LGHNT, FRNRAP. The CDR3 is 13 residues long. V was pared by 5 bases and J by 0 bases, with 7 bases between.

CDR3 region: CSRSRGNEQFF. The CDR3 DNA sequence: TGCAGTCGAAGCCGGGGCAATGAGCAGTTCTTC. The chain recombines TRBV20-1 with TRBJ2-1, with a weak D call TRBD2 (5 bases). Trimming shortened V by 8 bases and J by 6 bases, and 11 bases separated the two germline ends. Looked up from germline, CDR1 is DFQATT and CDR2 is SNEGSKA (reference sequence). The CDR3 is 11 amino acids.

The J gene is TRBJ2-5, the V gene TRBV7-6, with TRBD1 as a possible D gene (6 bases). CDR3 length: 16 residues. Germline loops: CDR1 SGHVS, CDR2 FNYEAQ. Trimming cost V 5 bases and J 2 bases, with 18 bases left between them. CDR3 sequence: CASSRTNLQGQETQYF. The CDR3 nucleotides are TGTGCCAGCAGCCGAACTAACCTACAGGGACAAGAGACCCAGTACTTC.

This rearrangement joins TRBV19 to TRBJ2-4; possibly TRBD2 for D (5 bases). The CDR3 length is 15 residues. Germline CDR1 reads LNHDA; CDR2 reads SQIVND (reference sequence). Trimming removed 5 bases at V and 0 bases at J, with 11 bases between. The CDR3 DNA reads TGTGCCAGTAGTCCAAGAGGGCTAGCCAAAAACATTCAGTACTTC. This gives the protein CASSPRGLAKNIQYF.

The chain uses TRBV10-3 and TRBJ1-1; a possible D gene is TRBD1 (5 bases). Germline-derived CDR1 and CDR2 are ENHRY and SYGVKD. V was shortened by 3 bases and J by 5 bases, with 13 bases between the two germline ends. The length of the CDR3 is 14 residues. The DNA of the CDR3 is TGTGCCATCAGTGATCAGGGTAGACATACTGAAGCTTTCTTT. This codes for CAISDQGRHTEAFF.

The rearrangement uses TRBV5-6 and TRBJ1-2, with 7 positions matching TRBD1. With V trimmed by 4 bases and J by 8 bases, 11 bases remained unmatched. Germline assignment: CDR1 SGHDT and CDR2 YYEEEE. This CDR3 comprises 14 residues. CDR3 residues: CASSRSTGAQGYTF. The CDR3 nucleotides read TGTGCCAGCAGCCGAAGTACAGGGGCTCAGGGCTACACCTTC. Complete variable domain (other parts from reference TRBV5-6 and TRBJ1-2): DAGVTQSPTHLIKTRGQQVTLRCSPKSGHDTVSWYQQALGQGPQFIFQYYEEEERQRGNFPDRFSGHQFPNYSSELNVNALLLGDSALYLCASSRSTGAQGYTFGSGTRLTVV.

The rearrangement links TRBV24-1 to TRBJ2-1; 7 bases are a match to TRBD2. The germline V gene has CDR1 KGHDR and CDR2 SFDVKD. V was pared by 2 bases and J by 1 base, with 4 bases of the junction left unmatched. This CDR3 spans 16 amino acids. The CDR3 DNA is TGTGCCACCAGTGATTCTGGACTAGTATCCTACAATGAGCAGTTCTTC. This codes for CATSDSGLVSYNEQFF.

This rearrangement joins TRBV18 to TRBJ2-1; no clear D gene. V was shortened by 2 bases and J by 5 bases, with 13 bases between the two germline ends. The CDR3 runs 15 residues. Germline V gene sequence: CDR1 KGHSH, CDR2 LQKENI. This CDR3 is CASSPRPGSNNEQFF. CDR3 coding DNA: TGTGCCAGCTCACCAAGGCCAGGATCTAACAATGAGCAGTTCTTC.

The gene calls are TRBV6-1 and TRBJ2-1, with D unresolved. This CDR3 region has 15 residues. V was shortened by 2 bases and J by 8 bases, with 16 bases between the two germline ends. Germline V CDR1 and CDR2: MNHNS, SASEGT. The CDR3 DNA follows: TGTGCCAGCAGTGAAAGCATCGTAACCACTTATGAGCAGTTCTTC. This gives the protein CASSESIVTTYEQFF.

The chain joins TRBV11-2 to TRBJ2-7; 7 nucleotides agree with TRBD1. V trimming: 3 bases; J trimming: 2 bases; junction bases outside the gene matches: 1. The CDR3 loop spans 13 amino acids. Germline CDR1 SGHAT, CDR2 FQNNGV. The CDR3, as DNA: TGTGCCAGCAGCTTTACAGGGGCCTACGAGCAGTACGTC. This gives the protein CASSFTGAYEQYV.

The chain joins TRBV7-9 to TRBJ1-6; TRBD1 matches at 7 bases. CDR1 SEHNR and CDR2 FQNEAQ come from the germline V gene (reference sequence). The J segment lost 5 bases and the V segment lost 3 bases, leaving 4 bases of the junction unmatched. The CDR3 is 15 amino acids. The CDR3 coding sequence is TGTGCCAGCAGCTTGATGGGACAGCATAATTCACCCCTCCACTTT. Its protein is CASSLMGQHNSPLHF. The variable domain in full, completed from reference TRBV7-9 and TRBJ1-6, reads DTGVSQNPRHKITKRGQNVTFRCDPISEHNRLYWYRQTLGQGPEFLTYFQNEAQLEKSRLLSDRFSAERPKGSFSTLEIQRTEQGDSAMYLCASSLMGQHNSPLHFGNGTRLTVT.

In this sample, this clone turned up once. The chain's CDR3 is CASSLGAGTGGHEQYF. CDR3 nucleotides: TGTGCCAGCAGCTTAGGGGCCGGGACAGGGGGCCACGAGCAGTACTTC. The V and J genes are TRBV7-9 and TRBJ2-7; 12 bases agree with TRBD1. Looked up from germline, CDR1 is SEHNR and CDR2 is FQNEAQ (reference sequence). CDR3 size: 16 residues. Losses at the gene ends were 1 base for V and 5 bases for J; bases not matched to a gene: 6.

The chain links TRBV15 to TRBJ1-3; 7 bases line up with TRBD1. Trimming took 0 bases from V and 4 from J; bases not matched to a gene: 3. Germline V gives CDR1 LNHNV, CDR2 YYDKDF (reference sequence). The CDR3 runs to 15 residues. The CDR3 sequence is CATSRDPTGGNTIYF. CDR3 in DNA: TGTGCCACCAGCAGAGATCCGACAGGGGGAAACACCATATATTTT.

The rearrangement joins TRBV19 to TRBJ2-7; 10 bases agree with TRBD1. CDR3 length equals 17 residues. V shed 1 base, J shed 6 bases, and the junction held 12 bases outside the gene matches. Germline V gene data show CDR1 as LNHDA and CDR2 as SQIVND (reference sequence). The CDR3 nucleotides are TGTGCCAGTAGTATAGGACAGGGGGCGACGACCGGCTCCGAGCAGTACTTC. Translating gives CASSIGQGATTGSEQYF.

Concerning this clone: The conserved phenylalanine or tryptophan normally closing the CDR3 is absent here, so this likely arose from a read error. No DNA is shown, since the ends of the CDR3 on it are uncertain; the CDR3 is the one TCRdb lists. The V call is TRBV30, the J call TRBJ1-2; the table's TRBD1 call for D was not verified on the DNA. Per germline, CDR1 GTSNPN and CDR2 SVGIG (reference sequence). Termini included, the CDR3 measures 10 amino acids. Here the CDR3 reads CAWSWTIFWS.